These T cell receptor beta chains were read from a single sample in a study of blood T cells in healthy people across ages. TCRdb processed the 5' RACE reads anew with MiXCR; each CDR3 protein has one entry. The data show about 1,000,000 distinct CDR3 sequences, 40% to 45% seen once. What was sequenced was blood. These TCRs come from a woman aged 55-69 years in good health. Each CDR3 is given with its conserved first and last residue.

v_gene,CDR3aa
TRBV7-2,CASIRDRSFYEQYF
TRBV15,CATSRVHRGGDEQFF
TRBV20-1,CSAANLAEISYEQYF
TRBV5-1,CASSLTGKNEKLFF
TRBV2,CASSVRGVKFF
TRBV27,CASSFRVPGAGYEQFF
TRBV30,CAWSEGQGEQFF
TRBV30,CAWSVSSGRANEQYF
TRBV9,CASSPDSGCETQYF
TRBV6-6,CASSTLSNGQFF
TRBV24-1,CATSDPGTAVGQFF